This T cell receptor (beta chain) is drawn from a study of CD8+ T cells in alopecia areata. Study details: For the treated group, dosing was oral tofacitinib at 5 to 10 mg twice daily. Whole-study findings and limits: A great number of expanded lesional clones endured in scalp and blood during tofacitinib.

As the sequencing template, cDNA was produced by extracting RNA and reverse transcribing it. Some clones are missing from TCRdb's copy, which holds only in-frame ones; the method was immunoSEQ multiplex PCR. The data show under 200,000 clones, with approximately 60% seen just once and approximately 15% held by the top ten. The treatment here: oral pan-JAK inhibitor, 5-10 mg twice daily. PBMCs were stained for CD3, CD4 and CD8, and CD4+ and CD8+ T cells were sorted. A note on this clone: Its specificity is not known.

The CDR3 runs to 11 residues. CDR1 is KGHSH and CDR2 is LQKENI in the germline V gene. V lost 6 bases to trimming and J lost 5 bases, with 7 bases between them. The V call is TRBV18, the J call TRBJ1-2; D is uncertain. Sequences were derived from CD4+ T cells sorted from blood, sampled at week 24, from a patient treated with tofacitinib. The TCR sequence derives from a human donor with alopecia areata. CDR3 amino acids: CASSPDYGYTF. The DNA of the CDR3 is TGTGCCAGCTCTCCCGATTATGGCTACACCTTC.